The clone carrying this TCR beta chain was detected a few times. The sample belongs to a study of blood T cell repertoires in COVID-19. As for the study in general: Samples taken during acute and convalescent COVID-19 were collected in the United States, Italy and Spain.

Using immunoSEQ multiplex PCR, the repertoire was profiled, and TCRdb retains in-frame clones only, with some absent. This sample has about 240,000 clones, with over 80% found just once. The study assigned cohorts using participant-reported clinical history. Sequencing input: PBMCs or T cells enriched from blood (not recorded which). This clonotype was sampled from a woman aged 30 to 39 with acute COVID-19.

The DNA for the CDR3 is TGTGCCCGCTTACATTCGACTAGTCTCTACGAGCAGTACTTC. Residues: CARLHSTSLYEQYF. The genes are TRBV30 and TRBJ2-7, with D possibly matching TRBD2 (6 bases). The V end lost 8 bases, the J end lost 3 bases, and 20 bases lay between the germline ends. The CDR3 runs to 14 residues. The germline V gene encodes CDR1 GTSNPN and CDR2 SVGIG (reference sequence). The full variable domain, with the rest looked up from reference TRBV30 and TRBJ2-7, is SQTIHQWPATLVQPVGSPLSLECTVEGTSNPNLYWYRQAAGRGLQLLFYSVGIGQISSEVPQNLSASRPQDRQFILSSKKLLLSDSGFYLCARLHSTSLYEQYFGPGTRLTVT.